This T cell receptor beta chain derives from a study of radiotherapy plus CTLA-4 blockade in lung cancer. Findings of the study overall: How blood T cell clones changed early, along with interferon-beta, reportedly forecast response best.

On this clone itself: The antigen is unknown.

The CDR3 is made up of 14 amino acids. Per the germline V gene, CDR1 is MNHNS and CDR2 is SASEGT. J lost 12 bases, V lost 7 bases, and 17 bases had no gene match. TCRdb's table, derived via immunoSEQ multiplex PCR, lists solely in-frame clones and lacks some. The sample holds approximately 60,000 clones, 70% to 85% seen once. Sequencing used peripheral blood, obtained from a patient treated with radiotherapy plus ipilimumab. The chain links TRBV6-1 to TRBJ2-7; 8 bases align to TRBD1. The TCR comes from a human donor with non-small cell lung cancer whose response to radiotherapy plus ipilimumab could not be evaluated. CDR3 coding DNA: TGTGCCAGCACCGAAGGGACAGGTCCCATTTTTTCGTACTTC. It translates to CASTEGTGPIFSYF.